Listed below are T cell receptor beta chains from one sample, sequenced in a study of blood T cell repertoires in COVID-19. Sequencing was performed with immunoSEQ multiplex PCR; in TCRdb, only in-frame clones are kept and a portion is missing. The sample comprises some 220,000 clones, around 81% of which are singletons, and 5% to 7% rests with the top ten. The sequencing sample was made of peripheral blood. Every receptor here comes from a woman aged 60-75 years with active or convalescent COVID-19. The CDR3 runs from the conserved cysteine through the conserved F or W. A D gene is named only where the DNA matches it firmly. Rows may omit the clone size; those that give it use once, few, many or a size class.

j_call d_call v_call clone_size cdr3_nt cdr3_aa
TRBJ2-7 TRBD2 TRBV25-1 once TGTGCCAGCAGTGAATATGGGCCTAGCGGAACCTACGAGCAGTACTTC CASSEYGPSGTYEQYF
TRBJ2-7 NA TRBV9 NA TGTGCCAGCAGCGTAGGTACAGCGGACTACGAGCAGTACTTC CASSVGTADYEQYF
TRBJ1-3 NA TRBV10-1 few TGCGCCAGCAGTGGGAGATCCACTGGAAACACCATATATTTT CASSGRSTGNTIYF
TRBJ1-6 NA TRBV6-1 few TGTGCCAGCAGTGAAGCGAGGGATTCACCCCTCCACTTT CASSEARDSPLHF
TRBJ2-5 TRBD1 TRBV27 NA TGTGCCAGCAGTTTGGGACAGCGTGGGGAGACCCAGTACTTC CASSLGQRGETQYF
TRBJ1-2 TRBD1 TRBV5-1 NA TGCGCCAGCAGCTTGGAAGGACAGGGTGATGGCTACACCTTC CASSLEGQGDGYTF
TRBJ1-1 NA TRBV25-1 NA TGTGCCAGCAGTGAATGGCGGGGAAACACTGAAGCTTTCTTT CASSEWRGNTEAFF
TRBJ2-1 TRBD2 TRBV27 NA TGTGCCAGCAGTTTATATGGCGGGGGGGCAAATTACAATGAGCAGTTCTTC CASSLYGGGANYNEQFF
TRBJ2-2 TRBD2 TRBV5-4 NA TGTGCCAGCAGCCCGAGGGAGGGCAACACCGGGGAGCTGTTTTTT CASSPREGNTGELFF
TRBJ1-4 NA TRBV7-9 NA TGTGCCAGCAGCTTACCGGGACAAAATGAAAAACTGTTTTTT CASSLPGQNEKLFF
TRBJ2-5 TRBD2 TRBV5-1 NA TGCGCCAGCAGCCTACCCCCGGGACTAGCGGGAGTGGGGCAAGAGACCCAGTACTTC CASSLPPGLAGVGQETQYF
TRBJ2-2 TRBD1 TRBV18 NA TGTGCCAGCTCACTTAGCCGGACAGGGGACGCCGGGGAGCTGTTTTTT CASSLSRTGDAGELFF
TRBJ2-3 NA TRBV19 NA TGTGCCAGTAGTATAAGTACTTACACAGATACGCAGTATTTT CASSISTYTDTQYF
TRBJ1-3 NA TRBV10-3 NA TGTGCCATCAGTCGCGGTTCTGGAAACACCATATATTTT CAISRGSGNTIYF
TRBJ1-1 TRBD1 TRBV6-5 NA TGTGCCAGCAGTTACAGGGGGCCGGACACTGAAGCTTTCTTT CASSYRGPDTEAFF
TRBJ2-2 TRBD2 TRBV5-1 once TGCGCCAGCAGCCTCGGGACTAGCGGGATAACCGGGGAGCTGTTTTTT CASSLGTSGITGELFF
TRBJ2-1 NA TRBV6-4 NA TGTGCCAGCAGTGAAATGACTAGTGGTTACAATGAGCAGTTCTTC CASSEMTSGYNEQFF
TRBJ2-5 NA TRBV12-3/TRBV12-4 NA TGTGCCAGCAGTCCCCGTGGACTAGAGACCCAGTACTTC CASSPRGLETQYF
TRBJ2-3 TRBD1 TRBV27 NA TGTGCCAGCAGGACCAGGGGGCTCGGAGATACGCAGTATTTT CASRTRGLGDTQYF
TRBJ2-5 TRBD1 TRBV19 NA TGTGCCAGTAGTTCCACAGGGGGCAAAGAGACCCAGTACTTC CASSSTGGKETQYF
TRBJ2-1 TRBD2 TRBV6-4 NA TGTGCCAGCAGTGCCCTTGGCGGGAGGGCGGGTAATGAGCAGTTCTTC CASSALGGRAGNEQFF
TRBJ2-4 NA TRBV6-7 NA TGTGCCAGCAGTTACGGACGCGCCGGGGGTTTTTATAGAAACATTCAGTACTTC CASSYGRAGGFYRNIQYF
TRBJ1-6 TRBD1 TRBV7-2 NA TGTGCCAGCAGCAAAATAACAGGGGGCAATTCACCCCTCCACTTT CASSKITGGNSPLHF
TRBJ2-2 NA TRBV19 NA TGTGCCAGTAGTACGGGGCGGGACCCGAACACCGGGGAGCTGTTTTTT CASSTGRDPNTGELFF
TRBJ1-1 NA TRBV5-1 NA TGCGCCAGCAGCTTGAACTTTGCCCTGAACACTGAAGCTTTCTTT CASSLNFALNTEAFF
TRBJ1-1 NA TRBV19 NA TGTGCCAGTAGTACCACAGGGAACACTGAAGCTTTCTTT CASSTTGNTEAFF
TRBJ2-1 NA TRBV7-9 NA TGTGCCAGCAGCCCTCCTGCGGGGAGGCGGTACAATGAGCAGTTCTTC CASSPPAGRRYNEQFF
TRBJ2-1 NA TRBV9 NA TGTGCCAGCAGCCCAGGCCCCAGCTCCTACAATGAGCAGTTCTTC CASSPGPSSYNEQFF
TRBJ1-3 TRBD1 TRBV7-9 NA TGTGCCAGCAGCTCCACGACAGGGGCTGGAAACACCATATATTTT CASSSTTGAGNTIYF
TRBJ2-6 TRBD1 TRBV11-3 few TGTGCCAGCAGCTTCGGGACAGGAGGCTCTGGGGCCAACGTCCTGACTTTC CASSFGTGGSGANVLTF
TRBJ2-7 TRBD2 TRBV29-1 NA TGCAGCGCCGGGGGGAGTTCCATTTACGAGCAGTACTTC CSAGGSSIYEQYF
TRBJ1-1 NA TRBV12-3/TRBV12-4 NA TGTGCCAGCAGTCCCCCAGGGAACACTGAAGCTTTCTTT CASSPPGNTEAFF
TRBJ1-2 NA TRBV7-2 NA TGTGCCAGCAGCTTTAGTCAGGGACCCTCTGCGGGAGGCTACACCTTC CASSFSQGPSAGGYTF